Listed here are 25 T cell receptor beta chains from one sample, sequenced in a study of cytomegalovirus exposure and HLA in healthy donors. A multiplex PCR was run with 60 Vbeta primers and 13 Jbeta primers. The method was immunoSEQ multiplex PCR; TCRdb's version includes in-frame clones alone and lacks a portion of them. The table has approximately 100,000 clones, approximately 66% seen once; the top ten hold approximately 11%. Specimen: PBMCs. The receptors stem from a man in his forties or fifties in good health and CMV-seropositive.

The chain couples TRBV6-1 to TRBJ1-2; 8 bases line up with TRBD1. The CDR3 extends over 14 amino acids. CDR1 MNHNS and CDR2 SASEGT come from the germline V gene. V shed 5 bases, J shed 4 bases, and the junction held 6 bases outside the gene matches. The CDR3 nucleotides read TGTGCCAGCAGTACAGGGGGAGGGGGCTATGGCTACACCTTC. It codes for CASSTGGGGYGYTF.

The chain uses TRBV7-2 and TRBJ1-1; 7 bases agree with TRBD1. Per germline, CDR1 SGHTA and CDR2 FQGNSA. CDR3 length: 15 residues. Losses at the gene ends were 5 bases for V and 0 bases for J; bases not matched to a gene: 6. The CDR3 DNA sequence: TGTGCCAGCAGCGACGCGACAGGGATGAACACTGAAGCTTTCTTT. Amino acids: CASSDATGMNTEAFF. Supplemented by reference TRBV7-2 and TRBJ1-1, the full variable domain reads GAGVSQSPSNKVTEKGKDVELRCDPISGHTALYWYRQSLGQGLEFLIYFQGNSAPDKSGLPSDRFSAERTGGSVSTLTIQRTQQEDSAVYLCASSDATGMNTEAFFGQGTRLTVV.

This clone was observed a handful of times. The chain recombines TRBV29-1 with TRBJ2-7, with 8 bases matching TRBD2. The CDR3 sequence is 15 residues long. Germline V gene sequence: CDR1 SQVTM, CDR2 ANQGSEA. The junction had 10 bases not matched to a gene; V was cut back by 6 bases and J by 0 bases. CDR3 nucleotides: TGCAGCGTCGCGATACTAGCGGAAAGCTCCTACGAGCAGTACTTC. This gives the protein CSVAILAESSYEQYF.

This clone was found once. This chain joins TRBV9 and TRBJ2-5; D remains unclear. V dropped 2 bases and J dropped 5 bases, with 10 bases sitting between them. The CDR3 contains 13 residues. Germline V gives CDR1 SGDLS, CDR2 YYNGEE. The CDR3 protein is CASSVSPHETQYF. CDR3 in DNA: TGTGCCAGCAGCGTTAGCCCCCACGAGACCCAGTACTTC. Filled out from reference TRBV9 and TRBJ2-5, the complete variable domain reads DSGVTQTPKHLITATGQRVTLRCSPRSGDLSVYWYQQSLDQGLQFLIQYYNGEERAKGNILERFSAQQFPDLHSELNLSSLELGDSALYFCASSVSPHETQYFGPGTRLLVL.

The chain couples TRBV30 to TRBJ1-5; unclear D gene. CDR1 and CDR2 (germline): GTSNPN, SVGIG (reference sequence). This CDR3 has 13 amino acids. The V and J ends lost 5 bases and 3 bases respectively, with 11 bases between them. The CDR3 region has the DNA TGTGCCTGGGCTCGGGGAATCAATCAGCCCCAGCATTTT. Its protein is CAWARGINQPQHF.

The CDR3, as DNA: TGTGCCACCAGCAATTGTCGGACTCCGATAAATGAGCAGTTCTTC. Translated, it gives CATSNCRTPINEQFF. The chain combines TRBV15 with TRBJ2-1; D possibly corresponds to TRBD2 (5 bases). The V gene lost 4 bases and the J gene lost 7 bases, with 17 bases spanning the gap. The CDR3 has 15 amino acids. Germline assignment: CDR1 LNHNV and CDR2 YYDKDF (reference sequence). The full variable domain, completed using reference TRBV15 and TRBJ2-1, is DAMVIQNPRYQVTQFGKPVTLSCSQTLNHNVMYWYQQKSSQAPKLLFHYYDKDFNNEADTPDNFQSRRPNTSFCFLDIRSPGLGDTAMYLCATSNCRTPINEQFFGPGTRLTVL.

The chain carries TRBV25-1 and TRBJ2-1; the D gene is possibly TRBD1 (7 bases). The CDR3 length is 14 residues. V lost 3 bases and J lost 7, with 13 bases in between. Germline CDR1 is MGHDK and CDR2 is SYGVNS. The CDR3 nucleotides are TGTGCCAGCAGTGATTGGTCAGGGGGGAATGAGCAGTTCTTC. Its translation is CASSDWSGGNEQFF.

The chain uses TRBV6-1 and TRBJ1-5; TRBD1 is a possible D gene (5 bases). In germline, CDR1 is MNHNS, CDR2 SASEGT. V lost 5 bases and J lost 4, with 15 bases in between. This CDR3 is 15 amino acids long. CDR3 sequence: CASSPGGRINQPQHF. The CDR3 DNA reads TGTGCCAGCAGTCCCGGGGGACGGATAAATCAGCCCCAGCATTTT.

This rearrangement joins TRBV19 to TRBJ2-7, with 9 bases fitting TRBD2. Per germline, CDR1 LNHDA and CDR2 SQIVND (reference sequence). J was trimmed by 7 bases and V by 5 bases; bases with no gene match: 6. This CDR3 is 13 amino acids long. CDR3 in amino acids: CASSPGLAREQYV. In nucleotides, the CDR3 is TGTGCCAGTAGTCCCGGACTAGCGAGGGAGCAGTACGTC.

The J gene is TRBJ1-5, the V gene TRBV19; 7 bases line up with TRBD1. This CDR3 has 13 residues. Germline CDR1 and CDR2: LNHDA and SQIVND (reference sequence). V shed 5 bases, J shed 4 bases, and the junction held 2 bases outside the gene matches. DNA of the CDR3: TGTGCCAGTAGTCTCAGGGGGAATCAGCCCCAGCATTTT. Protein: CASSLRGNQPQHF. The complete variable domain, with remaining parts taken from reference TRBV19 and TRBJ1-5, reads DGGITQSPKYLFRKEGQNVTLSCEQNLNHDAMYWYRQDPGQGLRLIYYSQIVNDFQKGDIAEGYSVSREKKESFPLTVTSAQKNPTAFYLCASSLRGNQPQHFGDGTRLSIL.

This clone was detected a few times. This chain's CDR3 is CASSVGLADGYTQYF. The DNA of the CDR3 is TGTGCCAGCAGCGTGGGGCTAGCGGATGGGTATACGCAGTATTTT. The chain carries TRBV9 and TRBJ2-3; 7 nucleotides match TRBD2. The V gene's germline CDR1 is SGDLS and CDR2 YYNGEE. The CDR3 is 15 amino acids. Unmatched junction bases numbered 10, after V lost 2 bases and J lost 7 bases.

This chain links TRBV5-1 with TRBJ2-3, with 8 bases lining up with TRBD2. This CDR3 has 14 amino acids. The V gene's germline CDR1 is SGHRS and CDR2 YFSETQ. The V segment lost 4 bases and the J segment 4 bases; nucleotides outside the gene matches: 5. The CDR3 protein is CASSGGLEADTQYF. CDR3 DNA: TGCGCCAGCAGCGGGGGACTAGAGGCAGATACGCAGTATTTT.

V and J are TRBV28 and TRBJ1-5; 7 bases map to TRBD1. The trim removed 7 bases at V and 5 bases at J, leaving 5 bases unmatched. The CDR3 is made up of 13 amino acids. Germline CDR1 reads MDHEN; CDR2 reads SYDVKM. In nucleotides, the CDR3 is TGTGCCAGCACCGGAACAGGGGATCAGCCCCAGCATTTT. Encoded protein: CASTGTGDQPQHF. The complete variable domain, with remaining parts taken from reference TRBV28 and TRBJ1-5, reads DVKVTQSSRYLVKRTGEKVFLECVQDMDHENMFWYRQDPGLGLRLIYFSYDVKMKEKGDIPEGYSVSREKKERFSLILESASTNQTSMYLCASTGTGDQPQHFGDGTRLSIL.

This rearrangement joins TRBV7-9 to TRBJ2-5; a possible D gene is TRBD2 (6 bases). V dropped 5 bases and J dropped 5 bases, with 12 bases sitting between them. CDR3 size: 13 residues. In germline, CDR1 is SEHNR, CDR2 FQNEAQ (reference sequence). The CDR3 sequence: CASSAGRTETQYF. CDR3 in DNA: TGTGCCAGCAGCGCCGGGAGAACGGAGACCCAGTACTTC.

This clone was recorded only once. The V and J genes are TRBV28 and TRBJ1-1; D gene ambiguous. Per germline, CDR1 MDHEN and CDR2 SYDVKM. The CDR3 is 13 residues long. Trimming took 7 bases from V and 2 from J, leaving 11 bases between them. CDR3 residues: CASIRQLNTEAFF. The CDR3 DNA reads as TGTGCCAGCATCAGGCAGCTAAACACTGAAGCTTTCTTT.

CDR3 DNA: TGTGCCAGCAGTCGGGACAGGGGGCAGTTCTTC. It encodes CASSRDRGQFF. The chain uses TRBV6-6 and TRBJ2-1; 10 bases are shared with TRBD1. This CDR3 region has 11 residues. Trimming at V came to 5 bases and at J to 12 bases, leaving 1 base not matched to a gene. Germline loops: CDR1 MNHNY, CDR2 SVGAGI (reference sequence).

The rearrangement joins TRBV5-1 to TRBJ1-5; 10 positions agree with TRBD1. The germline CDR1 and CDR2 sequences are SGHRS and YFSETQ. The CDR3 is 17 amino acids. V shed 4 bases, J shed 5 bases, and the junction held 12 bases outside the gene matches. DNA for the CDR3: TGCGCCAGCAGCCCTAGGGGGGGACAGGGGTCTCATCAGCCCCAGCATTTT. This translates into CASSPRGGQGSHQPQHF.

The chain has TRBV27 and TRBJ2-6; possible D gene TRBD2, 6 bases. V was clipped by 6 bases and J by 0 bases, with 15 bases between them. The CDR3 is 17 residues long. The germline gives CDR1 MNHEY, CDR2 SMNVEV (reference sequence). This chain's CDR3 is CASRRAGTGSGANVLTF. The CDR3 DNA is TGTGCCAGCAGACGAGCCGGGACTGGCTCTGGGGCCAACGTCCTGACTTTC.

The CDR3, as DNA: TGTGCCAGCAGCCCATACAGGGGACACACTGAAGCTTTCTTT. Its translation is CASSPYRGHTEAFF. The chain recombines TRBV9 with TRBJ1-1, with 7 bases matching TRBD1. With 4 bases clipped from V and 3 bases from J, the junction kept 6 bases outside the gene matches. Germline values: CDR1 SGDLS, CDR2 YYNGEE. The CDR3 contains 14 residues.

This clone was observed a few times. The rearrangement joins TRBV15 to TRBJ2-1; 8 bases are shared with TRBD1. Per the germline V gene, CDR1 is LNHNV and CDR2 is YYDKDF (reference sequence). CDR3 length equals 15 residues. Trimming at V came to 3 bases and at J to 9 bases, leaving 10 bases not matched to a gene. The CDR3 sequence is CATSRRGPGGGEQFF. CDR3 sequence (DNA): TGTGCCACCAGCAGGAGGGGCCCAGGGGGCGGTGAGCAGTTCTTC. The variable domain in full, with the rest retrieved from reference TRBV15 and TRBJ2-1, is DAMVIQNPRYQVTQFGKPVTLSCSQTLNHNVMYWYQQKSSQAPKLLFHYYDKDFNNEADTPDNFQSRRPNTSFCFLDIRSPGLGDTAMYLCATSRRGPGGGEQFFGPGTRLTVL.

The chain carries TRBV4-2 and TRBJ1-1; perhaps TRBD1 as D (6 bases). The CDR3 runs to 14 residues. The V end was cut by 1 base, the J end by 5 bases, with 11 bases between. The germline V gene has CDR1 LGHNA and CDR2 YNFKEQ. The CDR3 DNA reads TGTGCCAGCAGCCAAGTGGGGGGGCGGACTGAAGCTTTCTTT. Translation gives CASSQVGGRTEAFF.

The chain has TRBV27 and TRBJ2-1; D might be TRBD1 (6 bases). Trimming removed 2 bases from V and 3 bases from J, with 8 bases in between. There are 14 residues in the CDR3. Germline V gives CDR1 MNHEY, CDR2 SMNVEV (reference sequence). The CDR3 coding sequence is TGTGCCAGCAGTTTAACGGGACACTACAATGAGCAGTTCTTC. This sequence encodes CASSLTGHYNEQFF.

The genes are TRBV9 and TRBJ2-7; a possible D gene is TRBD2 (6 bases). The CDR3 sequence is 16 residues long. The ends were cut back, 4 bases at V and 0 bases at J, with 17 bases in the middle. In germline, CDR1 is SGDLS, CDR2 YYNGEE. The CDR3 DNA is TGTGCCAGCAGCCCCCTCGGGGGATCGACCTCCTACGAGCAGTACTTC. This codes for CASSPLGGSTSYEQYF.

CDR3 sequence reads: CSAAGYDTQYF. For the CDR3, the DNA is TGCAGTGCCGCGGGCTACGATACGCAGTATTTT. V is TRBV20-1 and J is TRBJ2-3; D may be TRBD2 (5 bases). V gave up 6 bases and J gave up 6 bases, with 10 bases separating them. This CDR3 has 11 residues. In germline, CDR1 is DFQATT, CDR2 SNEGSKA (reference sequence).

This clone appeared a single time. The genes are TRBV9 and TRBJ2-2; 10 nucleotides align to TRBD1. Germline V gene sequence: CDR1 SGDLS, CDR2 YYNGEE. CDR3 length equals 16 residues. The junction had 9 bases not matched to a gene; V was cut back by 4 bases and J by 6 bases. The chain's CDR3 is CASSSSGTGVSGELFF. The CDR3 DNA reads TGTGCCAGCAGCAGCTCCGGGACAGGGGTTTCCGGGGAGCTGTTTTTT.